Described below is a single T cell receptor beta chain sequence and its context. The CDR3 sequence is 16 residues long. Germline loops: CDR1 SGHRS, CDR2 YFSETQ. With 0 bases removed from V and 1 base from J, the gap between germline ends came to 11 bases. Donors in Cohort 3 who had recovered were those with two negative PCRs, healthcare professional clearance, or resolution of their symptoms. The data were taken from a study of blood T cell repertoires in COVID-19. Turning to the study itself: PBMCs, B-cell-depleted T cells, or T cells were the source of the cDNA or gDNA that made up the material.

Assay: immunoSEQ multiplex PCR; the TCRdb copy retains only in-frame clones and omits some. The data show fewer than 400,000 clones, around 90% seen once. The V and J genes are TRBV5-1 and TRBJ2-1, with TRBD1 as a possible D gene (6 bases). This clonotype was sampled from a woman aged 25 to 45 who had recovered from COVID-19. The sequenced sample consisted of PBMCs or T cells enriched from blood (not recorded which). This CDR3 reads CASSLGARGSYNEQFF. CDR3 coding DNA: TGCGCCAGCAGCTTGGGGGCTAGGGGGTCCTACAATGAGCAGTTCTTC.